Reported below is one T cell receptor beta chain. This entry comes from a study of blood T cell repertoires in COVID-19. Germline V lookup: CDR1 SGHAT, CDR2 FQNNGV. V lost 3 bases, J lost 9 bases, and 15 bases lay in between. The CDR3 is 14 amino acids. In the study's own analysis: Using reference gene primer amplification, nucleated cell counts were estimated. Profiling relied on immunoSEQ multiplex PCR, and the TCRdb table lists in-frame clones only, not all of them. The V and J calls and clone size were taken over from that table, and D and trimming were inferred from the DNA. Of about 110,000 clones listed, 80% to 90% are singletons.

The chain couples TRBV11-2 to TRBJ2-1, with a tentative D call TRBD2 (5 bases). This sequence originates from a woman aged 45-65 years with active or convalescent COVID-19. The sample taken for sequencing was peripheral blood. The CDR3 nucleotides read TGTGCCAGCAGCTTGCAATCTGACGGAGGTGAGCAGTTCTTC. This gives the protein CASSLQSDGGEQFF.